This T cell receptor (beta chain) originates from a study of T cells in Graves' hyperthyroidism and ophthalmopathy. Diagnosis relied on clinical symptoms, serum thyroxine and TRAb, thyroid ultrasound and orbital computed tomography. Amplified regions were TCR beta CDR3 sequences from RNA transcripts. Primed by the HTBI set, a first-round RT-PCR was run on the TCR CDR3. TCRdb redid the calling of the multiplex PCR reads with MiXCR, one entry per CDR3 protein. The sample lists about 600,000 distinct CDR3 sequences, around 15% occurring once. V was trimmed by 3 bases and J by 5 bases, leaving 8 bases between them. The CDR3 sequence is 13 residues long.

The V gene is TRBV12-3 or TRBV12-4, the J gene TRBJ2-1, with no clear D. The sample taken for sequencing was blood. The clonotype comes from a middle-aged woman with Graves' ophthalmopathy. CDR3 residues: CASSLWSNNEQFF. The CDR3 region has the DNA TGTGCCAGCAGTTTGTGGTCCAACAATGAGCAGTTCTTC.